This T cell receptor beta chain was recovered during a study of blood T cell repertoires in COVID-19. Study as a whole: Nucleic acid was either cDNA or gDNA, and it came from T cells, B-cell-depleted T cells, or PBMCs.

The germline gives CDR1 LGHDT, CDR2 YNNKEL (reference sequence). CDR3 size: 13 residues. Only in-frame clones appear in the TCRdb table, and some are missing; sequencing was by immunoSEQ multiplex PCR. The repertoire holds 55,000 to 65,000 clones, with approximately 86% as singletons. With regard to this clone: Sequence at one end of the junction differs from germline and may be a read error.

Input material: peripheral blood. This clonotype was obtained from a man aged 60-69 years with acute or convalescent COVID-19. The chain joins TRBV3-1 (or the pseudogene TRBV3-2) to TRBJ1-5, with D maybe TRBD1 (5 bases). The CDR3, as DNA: TGTGCCAGCAGCAAAGACAGTCATCAGCCCCAGCATTTT. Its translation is CASSKDSHQPQHF.